This T cell receptor beta chain came from a study of CD8 T cells in ankylosing spondylitis. Comment on this clonotype: Its antigen remains unidentified.

Regarding the study as a whole: Peripheral blood held disease-linked clones only at relatively low frequency, and these were CD8+. Significantly higher representation of disease-linked clones was reported for matched ankylosing spondylitis synovial fluid. Seemingly distinctive of ankylosing spondylitis blood was a TCR beta motif formed by eight highly homologous variants. In reactive arthritis synovial fluid and blood, some motif variants had been reported before.

V trimming: 2 bases; J trimming: 1 base; junction bases outside the gene matches: 11. Germline CDR1 is SGHRS and CDR2 is YFSETQ. The CDR3 is made up of 18 amino acids. Researchers built TCR beta libraries using quantitative 5'-RACE with molecular barcodes. Each CDR3 protein is one row after TCRdb ran MiXCR on the 5' RACE reads. This sample carries about 800,000 distinct CDR3 sequences, 12% of them seen once, and the ten largest clones take 0.51%. This TCR derives from a male donor with ankylosing spondylitis. The sequenced sample was blood, either unsorted or a sorted T cell fraction (not recorded which). The rearrangement links TRBV5-1 to TRBJ2-3; 9 bases line up with TRBD2. The CDR3 spells CASSFLPRERGGTDTQYF. CDR3 coding DNA: TGCGCCAGCAGCTTCCTACCCCGGGAGCGGGGGGGCACAGATACGCAGTATTTT.